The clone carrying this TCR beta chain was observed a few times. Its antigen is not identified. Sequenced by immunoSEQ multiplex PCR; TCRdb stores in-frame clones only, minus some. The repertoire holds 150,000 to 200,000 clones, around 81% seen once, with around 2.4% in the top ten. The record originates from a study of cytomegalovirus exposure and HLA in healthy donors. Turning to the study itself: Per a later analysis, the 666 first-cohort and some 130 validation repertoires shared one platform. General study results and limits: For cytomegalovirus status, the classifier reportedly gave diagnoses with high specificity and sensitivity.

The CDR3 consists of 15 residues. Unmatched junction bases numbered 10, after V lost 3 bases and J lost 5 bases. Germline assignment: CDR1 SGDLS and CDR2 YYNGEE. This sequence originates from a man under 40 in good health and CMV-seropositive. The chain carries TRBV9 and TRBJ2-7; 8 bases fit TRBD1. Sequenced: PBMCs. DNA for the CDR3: TGTGCCAGCAGCGAAGAGGGACAGGATCTCGACGAGCAGTACTTC. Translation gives CASSEEGQDLDEQYF.